This TCR beta chain was recorded in a study of graft-versus-host responses after intestinal transplantation (dated by TCRdb to the early 2020s). Concerning the study at large: Multivisceral, liver-intestinal, or isolated intestinal transplants were received by the recipients. All recipients received anti-thymocyte globulin induction followed by maintenance tacrolimus and steroids for about three years. A peak of at least 4% donor T cells among recipient peripheral blood mononuclear cells was the definition used for donor T cell macrochimerism. The cohort enrolled under 30 intestinal transplant recipients, one of whom was a retransplant, and a few patients without pretransplant specimens were excluded. After intestinal transplantation, graft-versus-host and host-versus-graft alloreactive T cell clones were followed in the graft, circulation and bone marrow using bulk TCR-beta CDR3 sequencing. Alloreactive clones were identified by sequencing pre-transplant mixed lymphocyte reaction products and comparing them with unstimulated pre-transplant donor and recipient T cells. Rather than being sequenced by the commercial service, samples from three later patients were sequenced in-house on an Illumina MiSeq and processed with MiXCR. General findings and caveats noted by the study authors: Early after transplant, declines in HvG clones were associated with peak levels of circulating GvH clones. In the allografts of patients with donor T cell macrochimerism, GvH to HvG T cell clonal ratios were high. GvH clones were detected in recipient bone marrow, and some of these GvH clones were observed earlier in ileal mucosa or blood, consistent with an intestinal mucosal origin. The relatively low number and heterogeneity of intestinal transplant patients limited the conclusions.

Worth noting for this clone: Base qualities were left out, and no much larger clone turns up one base away.

The sample's time point label, in plain terms: cells obtained before transplantation from donor or recipient. In mixed lymphocyte reactions, about 200,000 CFSE-labeled pre-transplant responders were plated with about 200,000 irradiated violet-dye-labeled stimulators and cultured for about 6 days. After the mixed lymphocyte reaction, proliferating CD3+CD4+CFSE-low and CD3+CD8+CFSE-low responder cells were FACS-sorted on a BD Influx sorter. From the germline V gene, CDR1 is SGDLS and CDR2 is YYNGEE. V is cut back by 3 bases and J by 0 bases, with 10 bases in the junction unmatched. CDR3 length: 18 amino acids, cysteine to phenylalanine. Only the CDR3 DNA stays, 54 bases, in frame from base 1. Receptor libraries were prepared by the immunoSEQ multiplex PCR assay. For most patients, genomic DNA was isolated with the Qiagen DNeasy Blood and Tissue Kit and shipped frozen to Adaptive Biotechnologies for TCR sequencing. For most patients, high-throughput TCR-beta CDR3 sequencing of genomic DNA was performed by Adaptive Biotechnologies. On the study's bioinformatics: Adaptive's ImmunoSEQ software supplied the TCR sequencing data for 15 to 20 patients, while MiXCR and VDJtools were used to process a few other patients. To correct CD4 versus CD8 sorting errors, any sequence found in both subsets at a frequency ratio below 5:1 was removed. Because the origin of CDR3 nucleotide sequences shared between donor and recipient could not be assigned, those sequences were removed. At least 2-fold expansion over unstimulated cells and a minimum CFSE-low frequency of 0.002% (template counts) or 0.001% (read counts) were required for clones to be classified as alloreactive. Clones were considered mappable if detected in sequenced pre-transplant spleen, lymph node, or MLR CFSE-low populations of the donor or recipient. Cumulative frequency of alloreactive clones was calculated as a percentage of all sequences weighted by copy number. Imported from immuneACCESS, the table was reduced by TCRdb to in-frame sequences with V and J called. These copies leave out some clones; in studies compared against another copy, an unresolved V gene accounts for under half, and the cause of the remainder is not known. V, J and clone size are taken as reported in that table, and D and trimming were inferred from the DNA itself. The sample includes about 11,000 clones, with roughly a third observed a single time. About 2% of the sample rests with the top ten.

The sequence joins TRBV9 to TRBJ2-3, with 10 junctional bases fitting TRBD2. The TCR comes from a human patient who was an organ donor for intestinal transplantation. Sequenced material: alloreactive CD4+ T cells from a mixed lymphocyte reaction culture, taken before transplantation. This specimen's cell subset or site label, per the study, means: CFSE-low proliferating T cells sorted from approximately 6-day pre-transplant mixed lymphocyte reaction (GvH or HvG direction). CDR3 region: CASSEAPGLATSTDTQYF. The sequenced DNA: TGTGCCAGCAGCGAGGCCCCGGGACTAGCGACTAGCACAGATACGCAGTATTTT.